A single sample gave rise to the 18 T cell receptor beta chains below, sequenced in a study of T-cell reconstitution after alpha-beta-depleted transplantation in children. Molecular barcoding with unique molecular identifiers was used for the TCRbeta library. MiXCR, applied by TCRdb to the PCR reads, yields one record per CDR3 protein. The profile covers about 580,000 distinct CDR3 sequences, with roughly 27% appearing a single time and 36% taken by the ten largest. This specimen consisted of PBMCs, obtained before TCRalphabeta/CD19-depleted stem cell transplant. The receptor source for this set is a boy under two years old with Wiskott-Aldrich syndrome, due to receive a stem cell transplant.

This clonotype has more than one count but fewer than ten. This sequence joins TRBV3-1 and TRBJ2-7; 10 bases are a match to TRBD2. The CDR3 spans 14 residues. The germline V gene encodes CDR1 LGHDT and CDR2 YNNKEL (reference sequence). The V and J ends lost 4 bases and 1 base, in that order; junction bases with no gene match: 1. In DNA, the CDR3 is TGTGCCAGCAGCCCGGGACTAGCGTCCTACGAGCAGTACTTC. Amino acid sequence: CASSPGLASYEQYF.

A single count supports this clonotype. At one of its ends the junction is not consistent with the germline gene, which may arise from a read error. V and J are TRBV2 and TRBJ2-1; D might be TRBD2 (7 bases). This CDR3 contains 12 residues. Germline CDR1 and CDR2: SNHLY and FYNNEI. CDR3 in DNA: TGTGCCAGCAGTGAAAGGGGGGGCCTTCTCCACTTC. Protein product: CASSERGGLLHF.

This clonotype has just a few counts. This chain uses TRBV6-1 with TRBJ2-2; tentative D call: TRBD1 (6 bases). V lost 6 bases and J lost 0, with 14 bases in between. Germline V CDR1 and CDR2: MNHNS, SASEGT. CDR3 length: 16 residues. In DNA, the CDR3 is TGTGCCAGCAGGGCCCAGGGGTCTGCGAACACCGGGGAGCTGTTTTTT. Translated, it gives CASRAQGSANTGELFF.

J is TRBJ2-7 and V is TRBV11-2; 10 bases are a match to TRBD2. V lost 3 bases, J lost 3 bases, and 14 bases stayed unmatched. Germline V gene data show CDR1 as SGHAT and CDR2 as FQNNGV. The CDR3 is made up of 18 amino acids. CDR3 sequence (DNA): TGTGCCAGCAGCTTTCCAAGCAGGGGACTAGCGACTAACTACGAGCAGTACTTC. Its protein is CASSFPSRGLATNYEQYF. The variable domain in full, completed from reference TRBV11-2 and TRBJ2-7, reads EAGVAQSPRYKIIEKRQSVAFWCNPISGHATLYWYQQILGQGPKLLIQFQNNGVVDDSQLPKDRFSAERLKGVDSTLKIQPAKLEDSAVYLCASSFPSRGLATNYEQYFGPGTRLTVT.

This rearrangement joins TRBV7-2 to TRBJ1-5; no definite D call. The CDR3 runs to 15 residues. Per the germline V gene, CDR1 is SGHTA and CDR2 is FQGNSA. The germline V and J ends were trimmed by 1 base and 4 bases, with 11 bases remaining between them. The chain's CDR3 is CASSLDGFPNQPQHF. CDR3 bases: TGTGCCAGCAGCTTAGACGGGTTTCCAAATCAGCCCCAGCATTTT.

The chain joins TRBV20-1 to TRBJ2-3; D is perhaps TRBD1 or TRBD2 (5 bases each). CDR1 is DFQATT, CDR2 SNEGSKA, per germline (reference sequence). Trimming pared 3 bases from V and 1 base from J, leaving 17 bases between. The CDR3 sequence is 16 residues long. CDR3: CSASPSWDPRTDTQYF. The CDR3 DNA reads TGCAGTGCTAGCCCCTCATGGGACCCGCGCACAGATACGCAGTATTTT.

V is TRBV5-1 and J is TRBJ2-1; TRBD2 matches 11 bases. CDR1 is SGHRS, CDR2 YFSETQ, per germline. Losses at the gene ends were 5 bases for V and 7 bases for J; bases not matched to a gene: 11. The CDR3 runs 16 residues. The CDR3 spells CASRSLGTSGGNEQFF. CDR3 in DNA: TGCGCCAGCAGGTCACTCGGGACTAGCGGAGGGAATGAGCAGTTCTTC. Together with reference TRBV5-1 and TRBJ2-1, the CDR3 gives the full variable domain: KAGVTQTPRYLIKTRGQQVTLSCSPISGHRSVSWYQQTPGQGLQFLFEYFSETQRNKGNFPGRFSGRQFSNSRSEMNVSTLELGDSALYLCASRSLGTSGGNEQFFGPGTRLTVL.

This chain uses TRBV5-1 with TRBJ2-3; 8 nucleotides match TRBD1. The ends lost 3 bases at V and 3 bases at J; junction bases unmatched: 6. This CDR3 comprises 15 residues. In germline, CDR1 is SGHRS, CDR2 YFSETQ. The CDR3 nucleotides read TGCGCCAGCAGCTGGGGGACAGGCGGGACAGATACGCAGTATTTT. Its protein is CASSWGTGGTDTQYF.

This clonotype was detected a few times. Relative to the germline gene, one junction end is altered; a read error may explain this. This rearrangement joins TRBV12-3 or TRBV12-4 to TRBJ2-7, with 11 positions matching TRBD2. The CDR3 loop spans 15 amino acids. The DNA of the CDR3 is TGTGCCAGCAGTTTAAGGGGACTAGCGGTCTACGAGGAGTACTTC. Translated, it gives CASSLRGLAVYEEYF.

This clonotype was counted a few times. CDR3 nucleotide sequence: TGCGCCAGCAGCTACGGGACAGGGGAATATAACTATGGCTACACCTTC. Protein sequence: CASSYGTGEYNYGYTF. The chain uses TRBV5-1 and TRBJ1-2; 10 bases map to TRBD1. This CDR3 has 16 amino acids. V was pared by 3 bases and J by 1 base, with 6 bases of the junction left unmatched. The germline CDR1 and CDR2 sequences are SGHRS and YFSETQ.

This clonotype was seen a handful of times. The V call is TRBV11-2, the J call TRBJ2-2; D is possibly TRBD2 (6 bases). The V gene's germline CDR1 is SGHAT and CDR2 FQNNGV. CDR3 size: 17 residues. The ends were cut back, 0 bases at V and 2 bases at J, with 13 bases in the middle. The chain's CDR3 is CASSLDRLAFNTGELFF. CDR3 nucleotide sequence: TGTGCCAGCAGCTTAGATCGCCTAGCGTTCAACACCGGGGAGCTGTTTTTT.

V gene TRBV9 combines with J gene TRBJ2-5; 13 bases line up with TRBD2. V was pared by 4 bases and J by 4 bases, with 10 bases of the junction left unmatched. Germline CDR1 SGDLS, CDR2 YYNGEE. The length of the CDR3 is 17 residues. As DNA, the CDR3 is TGTGCCAGCAGCAGCGGAGGACTAGCGGGAGCGGGAGAGACCCAGTACTTC. Encoded protein: CASSSGGLAGAGETQYF.

The gene calls are TRBV5-5 and TRBJ2-1; D may be TRBD2 (5 bases). V shed 0 bases and J shed 12 bases, with 22 bases lying between them. The CDR3 spans 16 residues. Germline V gene data show CDR1 as SGHKS and CDR2 as YYEKEE (reference sequence). CDR3 DNA: TGTGCCAGCAGCTTGGGGGCTAGCTCAGTCGGTCTTCGGCAGTTCTTC. Translated: CASSLGASSVGLRQFF.

This rearrangement joins TRBV5-1 to TRBJ2-1; D remains unclear. Trimming took 4 bases from V and 4 from J, leaving 12 bases between them. Germline CDR1 SGHRS, CDR2 YFSETQ. This CDR3 has 14 residues. This CDR3 reads CASSPGRRYNEQFF. In nucleotides, the CDR3 is TGCGCCAGCAGCCCAGGTAGACGGTACAATGAGCAGTTCTTC. The full variable domain, in which reference TRBV5-1 and TRBJ2-1 provide the parts outside the CDR3, is KAGVTQTPRYLIKTRGQQVTLSCSPISGHRSVSWYQQTPGQGLQFLFEYFSETQRNKGNFPGRFSGRQFSNSRSEMNVSTLELGDSALYLCASSPGRRYNEQFFGPGTRLTVL.

A few counts support this clonotype. The CDR3 reads CASSFGGPLSNEQFF. The CDR3, as DNA: TGCGCCAGCAGCTTTGGAGGGCCCTTGAGCAATGAGCAGTTCTTC. This chain connects TRBV5-1 to TRBJ2-1; D is perhaps TRBD2 (6 bases). The germline V and J ends were trimmed by 2 bases and 6 bases, with 15 bases remaining between them. Germline V gene sequence: CDR1 SGHRS, CDR2 YFSETQ. The CDR3 covers 15 residues. The whole variable domain, filled in from reference TRBV5-1 and TRBJ2-1, reads KAGVTQTPRYLIKTRGQQVTLSCSPISGHRSVSWYQQTPGQGLQFLFEYFSETQRNKGNFPGRFSGRQFSNSRSEMNVSTLELGDSALYLCASSFGGPLSNEQFFGPGTRLTVL.

In its sample, this clonotype was seen a few times. The chain uses TRBV30 and TRBJ2-1; D gene uncertain. CDR1 is GTSNPN and CDR2 is SVGIG in the germline V gene (reference sequence). The CDR3 has 13 amino acids. Trimming removed 3 bases from V and 3 bases from J, with 9 bases in between. Written as DNA, the CDR3 is TGTGCCTGGAGAGAGAGTCTCTACAATGAGCAGTTCTTC. This encodes CAWRESLYNEQFF.

This clonotype came up a few times. The V gene is TRBV29-1, the J gene TRBJ2-5, with D perhaps TRBD1 (6 bases). There are 15 residues in the CDR3. V gave up 1 base and J gave up 5 bases, with 17 bases separating them. Germline loops: CDR1 SQVTM, CDR2 ANQGSEA. The CDR3: CSVEGGTGLRETQYF. DNA for the CDR3: TGCAGCGTTGAAGGTGGTACAGGGTTGAGGGAGACCCAGTACTTC.

V usage is TRBV20-1 and J usage is TRBJ2-3, with D tentatively TRBD1 or TRBD2 (6 bases each). The CDR3 length is 18 residues. In germline, CDR1 is DFQATT, CDR2 SNEGSKA (reference sequence). V was cut by 1 base and J by 2 bases, with 22 bases left in between. The DNA for the CDR3 is TGCAGTGCTAGAGTTTACCCCGCGGGACACGGGTACACAGATACGCAGTATTTT. It codes for CSARVYPAGHGYTDTQYF.